What follows describes a single T cell receptor beta chain. This entry comes from a study of cytomegalovirus exposure and HLA in healthy donors. Germline assignment: CDR1 PRHDT and CDR2 FYEKMQ (reference sequence). CDR3 length: 14 residues. The ends were cut back, 5 bases at V and 9 bases at J, with 19 bases in the middle. Vbeta (60) and Jbeta (13) primers were used in the PCR. Assay: immunoSEQ multiplex PCR; the TCRdb copy retains only in-frame clones and omits some. The table shows about 120,000 clones, with approximately 9.4% occurring only once. The sequenced material came from PBMCs. The chain links TRBV13 to TRBJ2-5, with D perhaps matching TRBD2 (6 bases). The clonotype comes from a man aged 25 to 40 in good health and CMV-seronegative. This CDR3 reads CASSPRTGVRAQYF. The CDR3 bases are TGTGCCAGCAGCCCCCGGACGGGAGTAAGGGCCCAGTACTTC.